This TCR beta chain originates from a study of cytomegalovirus exposure and HLA in healthy donors (dated by TCRdb to 2017 to 2019). A note on the overall study: According to an earlier analysis of 587 of the donors, 150 million to 200 million T cells yielded roughly 100 million unique TCR beta sequences and 250 to 350 Gb of sequence data. An early release covering just under 650 HLA-typed donors comprised approximately 300 gigabases of sequencing data and tens of millions of unique TCR sequences. Of the roughly 430 genotyped donors, about 80% fell in the genetic ancestry cluster associated with self-reported Caucasian donors. The aim of the study was to test whether cataloging public T cell receptors could identify signatures of past pathogen exposure. Using immunosequencing, the study profiled T cell repertoires from around 670 subjects and related those repertoires to cytomegalovirus serostatus. In addition to the first cohort of about 650 subjects, a separate validation cohort of some 120 different subjects was used. To predict cytomegalovirus infection status, the study brought together high-throughput TCR immunosequencing, statistical association of individual TCRs with disease status, and machine learning. A later analysis re-examined previously published TCR beta repertoires from about 670 donors and added high-resolution HLA genotyping to investigate patterns of TCR occurrence. Rather than using new phenotypic data, the later analysis identified candidate immune exposures from TCR beta sequences and from how often those sequences occurred across donors. An earlier analysis of more than 450 of the donors used high-throughput TCR beta sequencing to judge whether each TCR beta V gene segment behaved as functional or pseudogenic. Donor age, sex, ethnicity and CMV serostatus were compiled together with the repertoire data. Genome-wide SNP genotypes for about 65% of the 666 donors were used in a later genetic analysis, which treated that subset as a discovery cohort. Every discovery cohort repertoire had been produced on one sequencing platform. Class I and class II HLA loci were covered by the typing at four-digit resolution. The number of donors typed differed by locus, with roughly 629-640 for A, B, C, DRB1 and DQB1, over 500 for DQA1, 600 to 610 for DPA1, and about 450 for DPB1. A handful of DR-DQ haplotypes were handled as single units for association and clustering because linkage in the cohort was strong. Among some 400 genotyped donors of the cohort, an average of about 240,000 unique TCR beta nucleotide sequences were sequenced per donor, approximately 20% of them non-productive. Overall study results and their limits: A later analysis associated 15,000 to 20,000 TCR beta sequences with specific HLA alleles at a false discovery rate of 0.05. The 87-base-pair reads could not distinguish some IMGT-functional V segments, including TRBV6-2 and TRBV6-3, so those segments were excluded. The authors suggested that the approach could potentially be extended to other disease states and immunological phenotypes. Compared with equally common non-associated chains, HLA-associated TCR beta chains in a later analysis were more clonally expanded and had lower generation probabilities. Linkage disequilibrium might explain the correlated functional status among segregating V segments, but an unknown experimental factor could not be ruled out. Presence/absence analyses assumed roughly uniform sequencing depth across donors, an assumption that may not hold. According to a later analysis, most CMV-associated TCR beta chains appeared to be HLA-restricted, and the HLA associations seemed to be driven largely by CMV exposure. A cluster of highly shared sequence variants was judged likely to be a technical artifact of the sequencing pipeline. Only TCR beta chains were sequenced in this cohort, and the absence of alpha or paired-chain data limited detectable features. Broadly in line with IMGT annotations, most TCR beta V segments showed up in productive rearrangements about 87% or about 30% of the time in an earlier analysis of around 550 of the donors. Assigning TCR associations to individual alleles was difficult when HLA alleles, especially DR and DQ, strongly co-occurred. According to a later genetic analysis, donors in an Asian-associated ancestry cluster had fewer N-insertions in productive TCRs than the roughly 700-donor mean. Because HLA typing was missing for some donors at each locus, association tests included only the typed subset. A further reported finding was that TCR beta sequences accurately predicted the HLA-A and HLA-B alleles for most subjects in the first cohort. The classifier was reported to diagnose cytomegalovirus status with high specificity and sensitivity in both the original cohort and the validation cohort. According to a later analysis, TCR association rates differed among HLA loci, with DRB1 alleles showing the most associated TCRs and HLA-C alleles showing the fewest. A total of 150 to 200 TCR beta chains were listed by the study as associated with cytomegalovirus. A later analysis reported that several top co-occurrence clusters appeared linked to parvovirus B19, influenza, CMV and Epstein-Barr virus. Three of the identified cytomegalovirus-associated TCR beta chains were confirmed in vitro to be specific for cytomegalovirus antigens. Because counts were too low, seventeen rarely observed V segments, including chromosome 9 orphons, were excluded from the earlier analysis of 587 of the donors. V-gene and J-gene trimming of TCR beta chains was associated with a missense DCLRE1C variant in a later genetic analysis, and the association was replicated in an independent cohort. CMV serostatus was the only immune exposure information available for the cohort. Most TCR sequences were observed very rarely across donors, whereas some public TCRs were present in many individuals.

Of note for this clone: It has no known antigen specificity. No base qualities exist here, and no much larger clone lies one base off it.

The cohort comprised fewer than 750 healthy bone marrow donors. At the time of sampling, all cohort members were nominally healthy, though unrecorded immune exposures were likely present. The donor was CMV seropositive and belonged to the group of around 300 seropositive cohort members. A peripheral blood sample was provided by each donor, and peripheral blood mononuclear cells were used for TCR beta sequencing. The Qiagen DNeasy Blood Extraction Kit was used to extract genomic DNA from the blood cell samples. Libraries were made using the immunoSEQ multiplex PCR assay. For the multiplex PCR, a mixture combining 60 forward primers for TCR Vbeta segments and 13 reverse primers for TCR Jbeta segments was used. A multiplex PCR assay on genomic DNA amplified the CDR3 region of rearranged TCR beta genes. On the Illumina HiSeq System, the amplified TCR beta libraries were sequenced as 87-base-pair reads. Per the authors' processing: A later analysis counted 75 million to 100 million unique TCR beta chains across the 550 to 700 repertoires, and 9.5 million to 11 million of these chains were shared by at least two donors. A nearest-neighbor algorithm error-corrected the raw reads and collapsed the reads into unique sequences, merging closely related sequences to remove PCR and sequencing errors. V, D and J gene segments were assigned by aligning CDR3 sequences to IMGT reference sequences. For a sequence to be retained, a match of at least six nucleotides was required to both a V gene segment and a J gene segment. A rearrangement was called productive if the CDR3 had no stop codons and remained in frame with V and J, and every other rearrangement was called non-productive. Following IMGT convention, CDR3 was defined as the stretch from the second conserved V-encoded cysteine up to the conserved J-encoded phenylalanine. The earlier analysis of some 580 of the donors excluded any sequence lacking an unambiguous match to a single V gene segment. An earlier analysis of 587 of the donors classified V segments as functional when productive rearrangements were above 56.7% and as segregating when the standard deviation between donors was above 5%. A statistical classification framework was developed to diagnose cytomegalovirus status using the catalog of TCR beta chain sequences. A later analysis assigned V and J genes by comparing TCR nucleotide sequences with IMGT/GENE-DB human TR gene sequences. In a later analysis, CDR3 sequences and most-parsimonious VDJ recombination scenarios were assigned using the TCRdist pipeline. In a later analysis, each TCR beta chain was defined by its CDR3 amino acid sequence together with its V-gene family, and reads without a unique V-gene family were excluded. In a later analysis, 450 to 600 highly shared, low-generation-probability nucleotide sequences were removed to address suspected cross-contamination and a sequencing artifact. A later analysis calculated a clonal expansion index for each public chain from normalized within-repertoire ranks of inferred template counts. Generation probabilities in a later analysis came from a VDJ recombination model fitted to out-of-frame rearrangements, and those results were checked against IGoR. In a later analysis, hypergeometric tests were used to score TCR-TCR, TCR-HLA and TCR-CMV co-occurrence, with a repertoire-size bias correction applied to TCR pairs. False discovery rates were estimated in a later analysis by permuting HLA or CMV assignments 20 times. In a later analysis, co-occurring TCRs were grouped using DBSCAN, with TCRdist sequence similarity added in when clustering inside HLA-allele-positive subsets. Repertoires with fewer than 30,000 or more than 120,000 public chains, plus five repertoires with anomalous nucleotide sharing, were excluded from co-occurrence clustering. TCRdb took over this immuneACCESS table, retaining in-frame rearrangements with V and J assigned. Such tables are incomplete; in checked studies, under half of the missing clones stem from an unresolved V gene, and the remainder is unexplained. V and J calls and clone size follow that table, whereas D and trimming were derived from the DNA. In all, the sample holds over 75,000 clones, and 60% to 85% of those were seen once. The ten largest clones represent approximately 15% of the sample.

CDR1 is given as PRHDT and CDR2 as FYEKMQ, both from the germline V gene (reference sequence). The CDR3 contains 15 residues, cysteine and phenylalanine counted. CDR3 DNA is the only sequence kept; it has 45 bases, read in frame from the first base. V is cut back by 0 bases and J by 3 bases, with 4 bases in the junction unmatched. The clonotype originates from a man in his 60s in good health and CMV-seropositive. What was sequenced was PBMCs. The chain joins TRBV13 to TRBJ2-7; a stretch of 8 junction bases matches TRBD1. The CDR3 corresponds to CASSLGGTGSYEQYF. The bases are TGTGCCAGCAGCTTAGGCGGGACAGGAAGCTACGAGCAGTACTTC.